Following are 13 T cell receptor beta chains from one sample sequenced in a study of spatial heterogeneity in lung cancer. Antigens of these TCRs are unknown. Time point indicated: sample taken at primary tumor resection. TCRdb ran MiXCR on the 5' RACE reads and lists one entry per CDR3 protein. The table has about 10,000 distinct CDR3 sequences, less than 7.5% seen once; the top ten hold around 10%. The study's findings and limits: Tumor mutation counts were tracked by expanded intratumoral alpha and beta TCR counts.

Sample: lung tumor tissue, taken at surgery. The receptors here all came from a male donor with early-stage non-small cell lung cancer.

Comments on this clonotype: This beta chain slipped into a library made for alpha chains as a stray read, so its size is not meaningful. CDR3 protein: CASSYSPLLRHF. The CDR3 DNA reads TGTGCCAGCAGCTACAGCCCCTTGTTGAGACACTTT. The chain links TRBV12-3 or TRBV12-4 to TRBJ1-6; D unresolved. The CDR3 covers 12 residues. Trimming left V 6 bases short and J 19 bases short, with 19 bases between.

This clonotype appeared many times. This beta chain represents an off-target read in a library built for alpha chains; its size is of limited meaning. The V and J genes are TRBV10-1 and TRBJ2-3, with a weak D call TRBD2 (6 bases). V dropped 5 bases and J dropped 1 base, with 10 bases sitting between them. From germline, CDR1 is WNHNN and CDR2 SYGVQD (reference sequence). This CDR3 region has 14 residues. In DNA form, the CDR3 reads TGCGCCAGCAGTCGGGACTCGCGCACAGATACGCAGTATTTT. Its translation: CASSRDSRTDTQYF.

This clonotype is judged medium-sized. This beta chain was picked up by a library intended for alpha chains and is off target, so its count carries little meaning. The rearrangement uses TRBV11-2 and TRBJ2-6, with 7 positions matching TRBD1. Germline trimming cut 5 bases from V and 3 bases from J; bases unmatched to any gene: 7. This CDR3 region has 16 residues. Germline CDR1 and CDR2: SGHAT and FQNNGV. The DNA of the CDR3 is TGTGCCAGCAGCGTTACAGGGGCGTATGGGGCCAACGTCCTGACTTTC. Amino acids: CASSVTGAYGANVLTF.

In this sample, this clonotype turned up many times. In a library made to pick up alpha chains, this beta chain is a stray read with a size that means little. The rearrangement uses TRBV27 and TRBJ1-6; perhaps TRBD1 as D (6 bases). This CDR3 region has 15 residues. V was trimmed by 6 bases and J by 4 bases, leaving 13 bases between them. The germline gives CDR1 MNHEY, CDR2 SMNVEV (reference sequence). CDR3 region: CASSRQASYNSPLHF. The CDR3 bases are TGTGCCAGCAGCCGACAGGCGTCATATAATTCACCCCTCCACTTT.

This clonotype was detected many times. This beta chain appears as a stray read in a library generated for alpha chains; its size is not informative. This chain joins TRBV20-1 and TRBJ2-1; 8 positions agree with TRBD2. Germline assignment: CDR1 DFQATT and CDR2 SNEGSKA (reference sequence). V shed 5 bases and J 10 bases; nucleotides not matched to a gene: 10. This CDR3 has 13 amino acids. CDR3 loop: CSAGLALTGEQFF. CDR3 DNA: TGCAGTGCTGGACTAGCCCTTACTGGAGAGCAGTTCTTC.

This clonotype was observed at least ten times. This beta chain is a stray read from a library made for alpha chains; its abundance is not meaningful. The genes are TRBV5-1 and TRBJ1-2, with TRBD1 as a possible D gene (5 bases). V dropped 3 bases and J dropped 6 bases, with 9 bases sitting between them. The germline CDR1 and CDR2 sequences are SGHRS and YFSETQ. The CDR3 has 12 residues. The CDR3 bases are TGCGCCAGCAGCTGGGACTTGGATGGCTACACCTTC. Protein sequence: CASSWDLDGYTF.

This clonotype appeared many times. This beta chain came through as a stray read in a library set up for alpha chains, and its size says little. The chain couples TRBV7-8 to TRBJ2-1, with a weak D call TRBD2 (6 bases). Per the germline V gene, CDR1 is SGHVS and CDR2 is FQNEAQ. Trimming removed 1 base at V and 6 bases at J, with 10 bases between. This CDR3 is 14 amino acids long. This CDR3 reads CASSLERRGNEQFF. The CDR3 DNA follows: TGTGCCAGCAGCTTAGAAAGGCGGGGCAATGAGCAGTTCTTC.

There are many counts of this clonotype. This beta chain is a stray read from a library made for alpha chains; its abundance is not meaningful. The rearrangement joins TRBV28 to TRBJ1-4; 8 bases match TRBD1. V dropped 6 bases and J dropped 7; count of bases not matched to a gene: 7. This CDR3 comprises 14 residues. Germline assignment: CDR1 MDHEN and CDR2 SYDVKM. The CDR3 spells CASSKTGVGEKLFF. The CDR3 nucleotides are TGTGCCAGCAGCAAGACAGGGGTCGGTGAAAAACTGTTTTTT.

This clonotype was picked up many times. This beta chain represents an off-target read in a library built for alpha chains; its size is of limited meaning. The chain has TRBV7-8 and TRBJ1-6, with TRBD1 as a possible D gene (6 bases). The germline V and J ends were trimmed by 2 bases and 6 bases, with 17 bases remaining between them. The CDR3 sequence is 17 residues long. CDR1 is SGHVS and CDR2 is FQNEAQ in the germline V gene. CDR3 DNA sequence: TGTGCCAGCAGCTTAACACCGGGACACAGGAGTAATTCACCCCTCCACTTT. Translated, it gives CASSLTPGHRSNSPLHF.

This clonotype was picked up many times. This beta chain came through as a stray read in a library set up for alpha chains, and its size says little. This sequence joins TRBV7-6 and TRBJ1-3, with no clear D. The CDR3 totals 12 residues. Trimming stripped 5 bases from V and 8 bases from J, with 10 bases between. Germline CDR1 SGHVS, CDR2 FNYEAQ. CDR3 sequence (DNA): TGTGCCAGCAGCCCGGCAGAAGACACCATATATTTT. This translates into CASSPAEDTIYF.

This clonotype has at least ten counts. This beta chain is a stray read from a library made for alpha chains; its abundance is not meaningful. The V call is TRBV20-1, the J call TRBJ1-2, with a weak D call TRBD1 (6 bases). From germline, CDR1 is DFQATT and CDR2 SNEGSKA (reference sequence). Trimming cost V 5 bases and J 4 bases, with 17 bases left between them. The CDR3 is made up of 14 amino acids. The chain's CDR3 is CSAVLQTGSYGYTF. Written as DNA, the CDR3 is TGCAGTGCTGTGCTCCAGACAGGTTCCTATGGCTACACCTTC.

As for this clonotype: A library made for alpha chains picked up this beta chain off target, so its size means little. The rearrangement links TRBV5-1 to TRBJ1-4; D is perhaps TRBD1 (5 bases). The germline gives CDR1 SGHRS, CDR2 YFSETQ. This CDR3 contains 14 residues. V lost 4 bases to trimming and J lost 8 bases, with 15 bases between them. This chain's CDR3 is CASSPGYENEKLFF. The CDR3 bases are TGCGCCAGCAGCCCAGGGTATGAGAACGAAAAACTGTTTTTT. The whole variable domain, filled in from reference TRBV5-1 and TRBJ1-4, reads KAGVTQTPRYLIKTRGQQVTLSCSPISGHRSVSWYQQTPGQGLQFLFEYFSETQRNKGNFPGRFSGRQFSNSRSEMNVSTLELGDSALYLCASSPGYENEKLFFGSGTQLSVL.

This clonotype has at least ten counts. This beta chain lies outside the target of a library built for alpha chains; its clone size means little. V and J are TRBV20-1 and TRBJ2-7; 11 nucleotides agree with TRBD2. Losses at the gene ends were 7 bases for V and 6 bases for J; bases not matched to a gene: 11. The CDR3 length is 14 residues. Germline-derived CDR1 and CDR2 are DFQATT and SNEGSKA (reference sequence). The CDR3 DNA reads as TGCAGTGGGGTTGCTAGCGGGAGGCTGGGCGAGCAGTACTTC. Translation gives CSGVASGRLGEQYF.